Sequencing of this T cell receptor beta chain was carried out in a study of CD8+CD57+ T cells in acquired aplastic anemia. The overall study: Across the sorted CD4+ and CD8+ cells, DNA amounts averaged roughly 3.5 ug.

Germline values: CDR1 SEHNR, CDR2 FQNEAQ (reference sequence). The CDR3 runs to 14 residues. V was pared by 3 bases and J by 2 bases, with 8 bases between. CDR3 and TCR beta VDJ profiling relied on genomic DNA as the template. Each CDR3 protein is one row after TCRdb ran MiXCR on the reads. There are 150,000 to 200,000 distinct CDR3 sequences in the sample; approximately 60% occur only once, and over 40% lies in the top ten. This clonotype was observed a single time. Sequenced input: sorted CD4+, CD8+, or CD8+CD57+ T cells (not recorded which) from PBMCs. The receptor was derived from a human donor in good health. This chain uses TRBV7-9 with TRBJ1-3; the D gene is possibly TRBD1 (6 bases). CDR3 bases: TGTGCCAGCAGCTTCCGACAGGCTGGAAACACCATATATTTT. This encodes CASSFRQAGNTIYF.